A selection of T cell receptor beta chains follows, all from one sample in a study of PD-1 blockade in mismatch repair-deficient tumors. The repertoire was sequenced with immunoSEQ multiplex PCR; TCRdb's copy has only in-frame clones and lacks some. The sample consists of about 100,000 clones, over 65% of them appearing once. This specimen consisted of peripheral blood, obtained about 36 weeks after starting pembrolizumab. Receptor source: an adult with mismatch repair-deficient cancer. Both conserved end residues are part of each CDR3. Size is omitted from some rows. Given values are once, few, many or a class for expanded clones.

V gene,clone size,CDR3 protein
TRBV7-9,few,CASNRETGELFF
TRBV7-8,-,CASSPRTGVNNEQFF
TRBV30,once,CASGPEGVETQYF
TRBV4-2,once,CASSPNGQGRNYGYTF
TRBV15,-,CATSRGLVGNQPQHF
TRBV27,many,CASSFSGYEKLFF
TRBV7-8,-,CASNAGTDTGELFF
TRBV27,-,CASSPLGQGVTDTQYF
TRBV7-2,-,CASSLIFGTGGNEQFF
TRBV19,-,CASSRGQGVRETQYF
TRBV9,-,CASSVGPEATDTQYF
TRBV5-4,-,CASRKKTETSAGRGDAQYF
TRBV6-5,-,CASSTRDRANYGYTF
TRBV19,-,CASSIGLAGGAKSYEQYF
TRBV28,-,CASSWGGGNEQFF
TRBV11-2,-,CASSLGGSGRPHEQYF
TRBV15,once,CATSRQGGTSTRSGANVLTF
TRBV11-2,-,CASSYRGGQADTQYF
TRBV5-1,-,CASSSSGVDYNEQFF
TRBV5-1,-,CASSFGLQVQETQYF
TRBV7-8,-,CASSIGQFSSYEQYF
TRBV19,-,CASTAGEEQFF
TRBV6-5,once,CASSRFNEKLFF
TRBV6-1,-,CASTLVGSETQYF
TRBV7-9,-,CASSLVREGLRETQYF
TRBV5-3,-,CARSKRPQGSYEQYF
TRBV25-1,once,CASSVVRTAAQETQYF
TRBV2,-,CASSVEETQYF
TRBV6-1,few,CASSGVDRSSNQPQHF
TRBV5-6,few,CASSPGGMNQPQHF
TRBV27,-,CASSFKGPGYEQYF
TRBV7-9,-,CASSQAGLEQFF
TRBV5-4,once,CASSFLKGRDMGDTQYF
TRBV5-1,-,CASSLVYGNEKLFF
TRBV5-4,-,CASSQDRDYEQYF
TRBV11-3,-,CASSFHRQGYEQYF
TRBV7-9,-,CASSQPPGQGWGEQYF
TRBV4-1,once,CASSQGAQIVSGANVLTF
TRBV9,-,CASSATVGQPNTGELFF
TRBV9,-,CASKRGAGANVLTF
TRBV6-5,-,CASTTVAGSSNEQFF